What follows are 29 T cell receptor beta chains derived from one specimen sequenced in a study of glioma-infiltrating T cells. The iRepertoire nested amplicon-rescue multiplex PCR amplified TCR alpha and beta CDR3s from RNA. TCRdb reanalysed the multiplex PCR reads using MiXCR and keeps one entry per CDR3 protein. The sample includes 300,000 to 450,000 distinct CDR3 sequences, about two fifths of them seen just once. The sequencing sample was made of glioma tissue, nonneoplastic brain tissue, or PBMCs (not recorded which). The receptor source for this set is a human donor with low-grade glioma or glioblastoma, undergoing nonglioma brain surgery, or in good health (not recorded which).

The genes are TRBV11-2 and TRBJ2-5, with D hard to call. CDR1 and CDR2 (germline): SGHAT, FQNNGV. With 1 base removed from V and 1 base from J, the gap between germline ends came to 7 bases. This CDR3 has 14 amino acids. The CDR3 is CASSLVLTQETQYF. The DNA of the CDR3 is TGTGCCAGCAGCTTAGTTTTAACCCAAGAGACCCAGTACTTC.

Only one count was recorded for this clonotype. The rearrangement uses TRBV5-1 and TRBJ1-6; the match to TRBD1 covers 10 bases. The V gene's germline CDR1 is SGHRS and CDR2 YFSETQ. V was pared by 3 bases and J by 12 bases, with 9 bases of the junction left unmatched. The CDR3 loop spans 15 amino acids. This CDR3 is CASSSSGTGDEPLHF. The CDR3, as DNA: TGCGCCAGCAGCTCCTCCGGGACAGGGGACGAACCCCTCCACTTT.

The rearrangement joins TRBV7-8 to TRBJ2-2; 12 bases match TRBD2. Germline trimming cut 2 bases from V and 7 bases from J; bases unmatched to any gene: 5. The CDR3 sequence is 16 residues long. Germline loops: CDR1 SGHVS, CDR2 FQNEAQ. CDR3 residues: CASSLRRLAGVGELFF. The CDR3 nucleotides are TGTGCCAGCAGCTTAAGGAGACTAGCGGGAGTCGGGGAGCTGTTTTTT.

CDR3: CASSLGLAGGPPDTQYF. CDR3 in DNA: TGTGCCAGCAGCTTAGGGCTAGCGGGAGGGCCGCCAGATACGCAGTATTTT. The V and J genes are TRBV11-2 and TRBJ2-3; TRBD2 aligns across 12 bases. CDR1 is SGHAT and CDR2 is FQNNGV in the germline V gene. V shed 1 base, J shed 4 bases, and the junction held 6 bases outside the gene matches. CDR3 length equals 17 residues.

On this clonotype itself: Being one base from a much bigger clone, this may be a read error. The CDR3, as DNA: TGTGCCAGCAGTTATTCCAAGACAGGGAGCAATGAGCAGTTCTTC. This sequence encodes CASSYSKTGSNEQFF. V is TRBV6-5 and J is TRBJ2-1; TRBD1 agrees at 7 bases. CDR1 is MNHEY and CDR2 is SVGAGI in the germline V gene. This CDR3 has 15 amino acids. The trim removed 3 bases at V and 6 bases at J, leaving 8 bases unmatched.

Regarding this clonotype: Likely a read error: the CDR3 ends without its conserved phenylalanine or tryptophan. This chain connects TRBV20-1 to TRBJ1-2, with 7 bases that match TRBD1. Germline V gives CDR1 DFQATT, CDR2 SNEGSKA (reference sequence). V lost 4 bases and J lost 3; bases outside the gene matches: 5. The CDR3 extends over 13 amino acids. In DNA, the CDR3 is TGCAGTGCTAAAGAGGGGGCGGACTATGGCTACACCCTC. It translates to CSAKEGADYGYTL.

V gene TRBV10-3 combines with J gene TRBJ2-7; possible D gene TRBD2, 6 bases. The CDR3 is 15 amino acids. The V end was cut by 6 bases, the J end by 0 bases, with 15 bases between. Germline loops: CDR1 ENHRY, CDR2 SYGVKD. Here the CDR3 DNA reads TGTGCCATCAGAACCCGGGACTCAAACTCCTACGAGCAGTACTTC. Its protein is CAIRTRDSNSYEQYF.

The rearrangement links TRBV7-2 to TRBJ2-7; possibly TRBD2 for D (6 bases). The CDR3 contains 13 residues. V shed 5 bases and J shed 6 bases, with 14 bases lying between them. The germline gives CDR1 SGHTA, CDR2 FQGNSA. The CDR3 reads CASSTQLGGEQYF. DNA for the CDR3: TGTGCCAGCAGCACCCAACTCGGGGGCGAGCAGTACTTC.

This clonotype was counted many times. V is TRBV28 and J is TRBJ2-1; 12 bases are a match to TRBD2. CDR1 and CDR2 (germline): MDHEN, SYDVKM. The CDR3 is made up of 16 amino acids. V shed 5 bases and J 3 bases; nucleotides not matched to a gene: 5. This CDR3 is CASSPSGLAGYNEQFF. The CDR3 region has the DNA TGTGCCAGCAGTCCTTCGGGACTAGCGGGCTACAATGAGCAGTTCTTC.

The chain has TRBV11-1 and TRBJ1-2, with TRBD1 as a possible D gene (5 bases). V was pared by 3 bases and J by 3 bases, with 14 bases between. The germline CDR1 and CDR2 sequences are SGHAT and FQDESV (reference sequence). The CDR3 is made up of 15 amino acids. The CDR3 region has the DNA TGTGCCAGCAGCTTGGAACCAGGGCGCGACTATGGCTACACCTTC. Protein: CASSLEPGRDYGYTF.

This clonotype was detected only a few times. The chain uses TRBV12-3 or TRBV12-4 and TRBJ1-2; D is perhaps TRBD1 (5 bases). The CDR3 spans 14 residues. The germline V and J ends were trimmed by 6 bases and 1 base, with 12 bases remaining between them. CDR3 DNA sequence: TGTGCCAGCAGCCTAAGACAGATTAACTATGGCTACACCTTC. Its translation: CASSLRQINYGYTF.

Notes on this clonotype: This clone may be a read error of a much larger clone one base away. J is TRBJ1-5 and V is TRBV7-2; D possibly corresponds to TRBD1 (6 bases). This CDR3 has 14 amino acids. Trimming removed 5 bases from V and 6 bases from J, with 14 bases in between. Germline-derived CDR1 and CDR2 are SGHTA and FQGNSA. The CDR3: CASSLDSMSQPQHF. Here the CDR3 DNA reads TGTGCCAGCAGCCTGGACAGTATGAGTCAGCCCCAGCATTTT.

CDR3 region: CASSYPSRTSGVSKRFF. DNA of the CDR3: TGTGCCAGCAGTTACCCGAGTAGGACTAGCGGGGTCTCAAAGCGGTTCTTC. The chain combines TRBV6-5 with TRBJ2-1; 12 bases agree with TRBD2. The J segment lost 15 bases and the V segment lost 2 bases, leaving 17 bases of the junction unmatched. From germline, CDR1 is MNHEY and CDR2 SVGAGI. CDR3 length: 17 residues.

This clonotype was counted at least ten times. The chain couples TRBV6-2 or TRBV6-3 to TRBJ2-7; no definite D call. Trimming shortened V by 5 bases and J by 3 bases, and 8 bases separated the two germline ends. This CDR3 contains 12 residues. In germline, CDR1 is MNHEY, CDR2 SVGEGT. The CDR3: CASSHESYEQYF. The CDR3 nucleotides are TGTGCCAGCAGTCACGAGAGCTACGAGCAGTACTTC.

The chain links TRBV12-3 or TRBV12-4 to TRBJ2-3; D perhaps matches TRBD2 (5 bases). The CDR3 runs to 13 residues. Trimming left V 10 bases short and J 1 base short, with 12 bases between. The CDR3 loop is CAISFGGTDTQYF. In DNA, the CDR3 is TGTGCCATCTCTTTCGGGGGCACAGATACGCAGTATTTT.

This clonotype was observed a single time. J is TRBJ1-2 and V is TRBV12-3 or TRBV12-4; weak D call: TRBD1 (5 bases). The CDR3 runs 15 residues. V was trimmed by 2 bases and J by 5 bases, leaving 15 bases between them. The CDR3 is CASSLSAGTAYGYTF. The CDR3, as DNA: TGTGCCAGCAGTTTAAGCGCCGGGACCGCTTATGGCTACACCTTC.

This clonotype was seen a single time. The gene calls are TRBV2 and TRBJ2-7; D perhaps matches TRBD1 (6 bases). Deletions cut 4 bases from V and 9 bases from J, with 16 bases between. The CDR3 has 13 amino acids. The germline V gene has CDR1 SNHLY and CDR2 FYNNEI. The CDR3 loop is CASSGDTLWRQYF. The CDR3 DNA sequence: TGTGCCAGCAGTGGGGACACGTTGTGGCGGCAGTACTTC.

This clonotype was seen repeatedly, ten times or more. V gene TRBV6-1 combines with J gene TRBJ2-1; 9 bases align to TRBD1. The germline gives CDR1 MNHNS, CDR2 SASEGT. This CDR3 is 14 amino acids long. Trimming removed 7 bases from V and 9 bases from J; junction bases left unmatched: 10. The CDR3 bases are TGTGCCAGCAATTTACAGGGGGCGAAGGTTGAGCAGTTCTTC. Its protein product is CASNLQGAKVEQFF.

There are a few counts of this clonotype. This chain uses TRBV3-1 with TRBJ2-5, with D unresolved. V lost 1 base to trimming and J lost 1 base, with 7 bases between them. The CDR3 spans 14 residues. Germline CDR1 reads LGHDT; CDR2 reads YNNKEL (reference sequence). CDR3 sequence (DNA): TGTGCCAGCAGCCAAGGATGGACCCAAGAGACCCAGTACTTC. It translates to CASSQGWTQETQYF.

As regards this clonotype: This clone may be a read error of a much larger clone one base away. The chain uses TRBV6-6 and TRBJ1-5; D is uncertain. V lost 10 bases to trimming and J lost 0 bases, with 13 bases between them. This CDR3 region has 14 residues. Germline values: CDR1 MNHNY, CDR2 SVGAGI (reference sequence). The CDR3 here is CANRVISSNQPQHF. The DNA of the CDR3 is TGTGCCAACAGAGTGATATCTAGCAATCAGCCCCAGCATTTT.

This clonotype has just a few counts. The chain employs TRBV7-6 and TRBJ2-3, with D unresolved. The V gene lost 5 bases and the J gene lost 11 bases, with 11 bases spanning the gap. Germline CDR1 SGHVS, CDR2 FNYEAQ. CDR3 length: 11 amino acids. The CDR3 protein is CASSRTGMQYF. In DNA, the CDR3 is TGTGCCAGCAGCCGTACGGGTATGCAGTATTTT. The complete variable domain, with remaining parts taken from reference TRBV7-6 and TRBJ2-3, reads GAGVSQSPRYKVTKRGQDVALRCDPISGHVSLYWYRQALGQGPEFLTYFNYEAQQDKSGLPNDRFSAERPEGSISTLTIQRTEQRDSAMYRCASSRTGMQYFGPGTRLTVL.

This clonotype was seen repeatedly, ten times or more. The V call is TRBV20-1, the J call TRBJ1-5; D is perhaps TRBD1 (6 bases). The CDR3 is made up of 16 amino acids. CDR1 is DFQATT, CDR2 SNEGSKA, per germline (reference sequence). Trimming shortened V by 7 bases and J by 0 bases, and 19 bases separated the two germline ends. Here the CDR3 reads CSVSPPGQYSNQPQHF. For the CDR3, the DNA is TGCAGTGTGTCTCCGCCCGGACAGTATAGCAATCAGCCCCAGCATTTT.

The sample holds a few counts of this clonotype. The chain joins TRBV2 to TRBJ1-5; D might be TRBD1 (5 bases). The germline V gene encodes CDR1 SNHLY and CDR2 FYNNEI. The V and J ends lost 6 bases and 6 bases respectively, with 12 bases between them. This CDR3 has 13 amino acids. CDR3 DNA sequence: TGTGCCAGCAGCAGGGAGAAGTCTCAGCCCCAGCATTTT. Its translation: CASSREKSQPQHF.

A few counts support this clonotype. The chain employs TRBV20-1 and TRBJ2-3, with D perhaps given as TRBD1 or TRBD2 (5 bases each). The CDR3 runs to 15 residues. Trimming cost V 5 bases and J 3 bases, with 18 bases left between them. Germline loops: CDR1 DFQATT, CDR2 SNEGSKA (reference sequence). For the CDR3, the DNA is TGCAGTGCTCGGGGCCCCCCCTCGGGGACAGATACGCAGTATTTT. It specifies CSARGPPSGTDTQYF.

The sample holds a few counts of this clonotype. Mismatch with germline at one junction end may stem from a read error. The chain is built from TRBV7-9 and TRBJ1-2; D perhaps matches TRBD1 (5 bases). The length of the CDR3 is 14 residues. CDR1 and CDR2 from the germline V gene are SEHNR and FQNEAQ (reference sequence). DNA of the CDR3: TGTGCCAGCGGCTTAGACAGAGTATCCTATGGCTACACCTTC. Its protein is CASGLDRVSYGYTF.

The chain is built from TRBV6-5 and TRBJ2-1; 7 bases line up with TRBD1. This CDR3 has 16 residues. Germline assignment: CDR1 MNHEY and CDR2 SVGAGI. Trimming removed 0 bases from V and 6 bases from J; junction bases left unmatched: 8. The CDR3 sequence: CASSYSPGGEPNEQFF. In DNA, the CDR3 is TGTGCCAGCAGTTACTCTCCAGGGGGAGAGCCCAATGAGCAGTTCTTC.

Turning to this clonotype: A junction end diverges from the germline sequence, so it may reflect a read error. The J gene is TRBJ2-3, the V gene TRBV10-2, with 12 positions matching TRBD2. Looked up from germline, CDR1 is WSHSY and CDR2 is SAAADI. This CDR3 is built from 14 residues. CDR3 in amino acids: CATGTSGPTDTQYF. The CDR3 nucleotides read TGTGCCACCGGGACTAGCGGGCCGACAGATACGCAGTATTTT.

There are many counts of this clonotype. The rearrangement joins TRBV28 to TRBJ1-1; D unclear. Germline values: CDR1 MDHEN, CDR2 SYDVKM. CDR3 length: 11 amino acids. Between the trimmed V and J ends, which lost 3 bases and 11 bases, there was a span of 10 bases. CDR3: CASSFWSRAFF. The DNA of the CDR3 is TGTGCCAGCAGTTTTTGGTCTCGCGCTTTCTTT.

Comments on this clonotype: A much larger clonotype is one base distant, so this may be a read error. The chain employs TRBV6-1 and TRBJ2-7; D gene unclear. CDR1 and CDR2 (germline): MNHNS, SASEGT. The CDR3 has 11 amino acids. In nucleotides, the CDR3 is TGTGCCAGAAGTGCTTCCTACGAGCAGTACTTC. It specifies CARSASYEQYF.